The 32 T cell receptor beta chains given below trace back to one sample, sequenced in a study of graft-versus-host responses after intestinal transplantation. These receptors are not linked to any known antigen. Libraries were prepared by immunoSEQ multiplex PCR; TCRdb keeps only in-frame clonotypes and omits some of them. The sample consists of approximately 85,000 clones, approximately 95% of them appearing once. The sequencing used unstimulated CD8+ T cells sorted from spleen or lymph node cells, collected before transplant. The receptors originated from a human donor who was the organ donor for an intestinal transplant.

The CDR3 region has the DNA TGTGCCACCCGGGTGGGGCCTCGCACAGATACGCAGTATTTT. Amino acids: CATRVGPRTDTQYF. The V and J genes are TRBV5-6 and TRBJ2-3, with TRBD1 as a possible D gene (5 bases). The ends were cut back, 9 bases at V and 1 base at J, with 15 bases in the middle. Per the germline V gene, CDR1 is SGHDT and CDR2 is YYEEEE. The length of the CDR3 is 14 residues. Variable domain in full (rest from reference TRBV5-6 and TRBJ2-3): DAGVTQSPTHLIKTRGQQVTLRCSPKSGHDTVSWYQQALGQGPQFIFQYYEEEERQRGNFPDRFSGHQFPNYSSELNVNALLLGDSALYLCATRVGPRTDTQYFGPGTRLTVL.

CDR3 region: CAWSYIGGVTDTQYF. The CDR3 coding sequence is TGTGCCTGGAGTTACATCGGGGGGGTCACAGATACGCAGTATTTT. The rearrangement uses TRBV30 and TRBJ2-3; 8 nucleotides match TRBD2. The CDR3 is 15 amino acids. Germline V gives CDR1 GTSNPN, CDR2 SVGIG (reference sequence). Germline trimming cut 2 bases from V and 2 bases from J; bases unmatched to any gene: 6.

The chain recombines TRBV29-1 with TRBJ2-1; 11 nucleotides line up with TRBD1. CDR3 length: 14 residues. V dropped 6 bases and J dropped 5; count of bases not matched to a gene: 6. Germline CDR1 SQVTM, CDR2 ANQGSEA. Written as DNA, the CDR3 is TGCAGCGTAGCAGGACAGGGGGCTAACAATGAGCAGTTCTTC. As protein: CSVAGQGANNEQFF.

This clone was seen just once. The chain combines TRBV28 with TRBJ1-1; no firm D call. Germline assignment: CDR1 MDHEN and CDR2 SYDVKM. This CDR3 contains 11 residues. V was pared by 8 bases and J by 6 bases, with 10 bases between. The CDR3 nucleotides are TGTGCCAGCTCGCGGGCGCCTGAAGCTTTCTTT. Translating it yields CASSRAPEAFF.

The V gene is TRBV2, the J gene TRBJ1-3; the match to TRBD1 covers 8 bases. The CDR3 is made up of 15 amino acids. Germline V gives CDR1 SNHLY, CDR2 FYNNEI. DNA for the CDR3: TGTGGGTCTCCTACTCCGACAGGGGCTGGAAACACCATATATTTT. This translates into CGSPTPTGAGNTIYF. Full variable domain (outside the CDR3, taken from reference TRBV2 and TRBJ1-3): EPEVTQTPSHQVTQMGQEVILRCVPISNHLYFYWYRQILGQKVEFLVSFYNNEISEKSEIFDDQFSVERPDGSNFTLKIRSTKLEDSAMYFCGSPTPTGAGNTIYFGEGSWLTVV.

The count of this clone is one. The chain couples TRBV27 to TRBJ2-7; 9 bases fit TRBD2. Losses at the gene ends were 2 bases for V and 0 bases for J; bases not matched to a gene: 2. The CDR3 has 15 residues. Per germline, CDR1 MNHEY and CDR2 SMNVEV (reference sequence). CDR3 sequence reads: CASSLAGGASYEQYF. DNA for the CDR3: TGTGCCAGCAGTTTAGCGGGGGGGGCCTCCTACGAGCAGTACTTC.

The CDR3 DNA reads TGTGCCAGCAGCCCCGGGGACAGGAATAACTATGGCTACACCTTC. Its translation: CASSPGDRNNYGYTF. This chain uses TRBV6-4 with TRBJ1-2, with 8 bases identical to TRBD1. The germline V gene has CDR1 MRHNA and CDR2 SNTAGT. This CDR3 spans 15 amino acids. Trimming removed 6 bases from V and 1 base from J; junction bases left unmatched: 7.

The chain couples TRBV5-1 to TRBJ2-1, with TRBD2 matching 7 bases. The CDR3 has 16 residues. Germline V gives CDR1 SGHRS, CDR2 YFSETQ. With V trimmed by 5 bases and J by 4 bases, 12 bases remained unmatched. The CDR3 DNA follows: TGCGCCAGCAGATGCTGCGGGGGAGCGCTTTACAATGAGCAGTTCTTC. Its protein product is CASRCCGGALYNEQFF.

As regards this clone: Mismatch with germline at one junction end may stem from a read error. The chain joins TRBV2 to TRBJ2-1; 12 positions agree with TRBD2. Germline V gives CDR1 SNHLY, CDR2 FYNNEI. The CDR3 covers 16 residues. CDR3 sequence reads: CASSEGTSGDGNEQLF. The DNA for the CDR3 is TGTGCCAGCAGTGAAGGGACTAGCGGGGACGGGAATGAGCAGCTCTTC.

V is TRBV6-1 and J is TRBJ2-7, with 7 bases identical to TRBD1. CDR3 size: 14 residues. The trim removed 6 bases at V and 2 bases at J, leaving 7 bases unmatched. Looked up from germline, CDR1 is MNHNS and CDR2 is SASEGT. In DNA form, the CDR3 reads TGTGCCAGCAGCCCCGGGACAGTCACCTACGAGCAGTACTTC. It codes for CASSPGTVTYEQYF.

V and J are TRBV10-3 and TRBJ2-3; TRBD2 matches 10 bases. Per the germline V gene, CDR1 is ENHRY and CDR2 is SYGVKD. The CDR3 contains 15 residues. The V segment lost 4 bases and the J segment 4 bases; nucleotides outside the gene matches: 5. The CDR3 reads CAISGASGSPDTQYF. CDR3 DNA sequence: TGTGCCATCAGTGGGGCTAGCGGGAGTCCAGATACGCAGTATTTT.

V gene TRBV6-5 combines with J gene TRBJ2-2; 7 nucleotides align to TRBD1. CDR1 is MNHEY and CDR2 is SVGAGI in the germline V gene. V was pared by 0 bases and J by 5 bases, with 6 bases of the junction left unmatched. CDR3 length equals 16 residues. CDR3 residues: CASSYSFGTETGELFF. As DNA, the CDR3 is TGTGCCAGCAGTTACTCTTTTGGGACAGAGACCGGGGAGCTGTTTTTT.

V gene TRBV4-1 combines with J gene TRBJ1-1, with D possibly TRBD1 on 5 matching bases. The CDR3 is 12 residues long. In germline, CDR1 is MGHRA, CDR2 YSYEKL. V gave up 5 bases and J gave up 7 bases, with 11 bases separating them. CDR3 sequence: CASSGGGGEAFF. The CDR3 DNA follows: TGCGCCAGCAGCGGTGGGGGAGGTGAAGCTTTCTTT.

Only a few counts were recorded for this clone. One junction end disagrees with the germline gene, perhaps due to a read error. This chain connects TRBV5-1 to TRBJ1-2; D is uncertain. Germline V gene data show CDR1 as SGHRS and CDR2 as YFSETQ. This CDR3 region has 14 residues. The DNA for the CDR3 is TGCGCCAGCACCTTGGAACATTCTAACTATGGCTACACCTTC. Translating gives CASTLEHSNYGYTF.

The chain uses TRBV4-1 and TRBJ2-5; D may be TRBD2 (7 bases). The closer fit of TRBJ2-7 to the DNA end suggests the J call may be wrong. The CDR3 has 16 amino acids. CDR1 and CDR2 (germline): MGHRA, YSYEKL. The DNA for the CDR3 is TGCGCCAGCAGCCCCGCCTTAGGGGGGGGGCAGTACGAGCAGTACTTC. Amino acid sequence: CASSPALGGGQYEQYF.

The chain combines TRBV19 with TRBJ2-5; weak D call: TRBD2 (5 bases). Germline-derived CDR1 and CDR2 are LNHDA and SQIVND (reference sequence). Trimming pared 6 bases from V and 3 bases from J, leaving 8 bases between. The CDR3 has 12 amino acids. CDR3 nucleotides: TGTGCCAGTAGCTCCGGGGAAGAGACCCAGTACTTC. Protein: CASSSGEETQYF.

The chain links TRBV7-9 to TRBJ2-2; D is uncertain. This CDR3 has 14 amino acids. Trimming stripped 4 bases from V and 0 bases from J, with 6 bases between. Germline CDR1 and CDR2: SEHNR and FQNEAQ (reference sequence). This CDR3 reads CASSSYSNTGELFF. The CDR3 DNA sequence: TGTGCCAGCAGCTCCTATTCGAACACCGGGGAGCTGTTTTTT.

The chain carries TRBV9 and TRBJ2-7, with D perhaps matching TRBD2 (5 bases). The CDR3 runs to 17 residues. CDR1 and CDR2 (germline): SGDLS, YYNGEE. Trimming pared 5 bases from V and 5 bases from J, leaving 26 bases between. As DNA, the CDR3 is TGTGCCAGCAGTCCCTTTCGAGGGTCGGACGTCGGGAACGAGCAGTACTTC. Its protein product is CASSPFRGSDVGNEQYF. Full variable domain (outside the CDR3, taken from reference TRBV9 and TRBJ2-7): DSGVTQTPKHLITATGQRVTLRCSPRSGDLSVYWYQQSLDQGLQFLIQYYNGEERAKGNILERFSAQQFPDLHSELNLSSLELGDSALYFCASSPFRGSDVGNEQYFGPGTRLTVT.

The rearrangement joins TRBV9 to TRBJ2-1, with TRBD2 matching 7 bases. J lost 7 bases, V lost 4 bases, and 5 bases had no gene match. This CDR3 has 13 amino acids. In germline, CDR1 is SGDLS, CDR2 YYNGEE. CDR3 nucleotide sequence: TGTGCCAGCAGCCTGCGGGAGTGGAATGAGCAGTTCTTC. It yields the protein CASSLREWNEQFF.

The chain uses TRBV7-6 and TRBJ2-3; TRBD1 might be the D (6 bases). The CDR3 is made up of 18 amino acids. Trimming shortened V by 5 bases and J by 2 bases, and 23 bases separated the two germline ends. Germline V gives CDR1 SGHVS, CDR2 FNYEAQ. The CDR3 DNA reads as TGTGCCAGCAGCCCAGGGGTCAACTACGGGCCGGCCACAGATACGCAGTATTTT. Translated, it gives CASSPGVNYGPATDTQYF.

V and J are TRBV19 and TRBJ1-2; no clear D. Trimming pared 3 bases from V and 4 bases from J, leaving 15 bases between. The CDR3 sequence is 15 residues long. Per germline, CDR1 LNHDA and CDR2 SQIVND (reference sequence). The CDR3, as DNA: TGTGCCAGTAGTATTAAGGTCCGGTGGAGCTATGGCTACACCTTC. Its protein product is CASSIKVRWSYGYTF.

DNA of the CDR3: TGTGCCAGCAGCCATTTAGGGGGGGGCGCGGATACGCAGTATTTT. Protein sequence: CASSHLGGGADTQYF. V gene TRBV7-9 combines with J gene TRBJ2-3, with D perhaps matching TRBD2 (7 bases). CDR1 is SEHNR, CDR2 FQNEAQ, per germline (reference sequence). The ends were cut back, 5 bases at V and 6 bases at J, with 18 bases in the middle. The CDR3 loop spans 15 amino acids. Based on the CDR3 plus reference TRBV7-9 and TRBJ2-3, the full variable domain is DTGVSQNPRHKITKRGQNVTFRCDPISEHNRLYWYRQTLGQGPEFLTYFQNEAQLEKSRLLSDRFSAERPKGSFSTLEIQRTEQGDSAMYLCASSHLGGGADTQYFGPGTRLTVL.

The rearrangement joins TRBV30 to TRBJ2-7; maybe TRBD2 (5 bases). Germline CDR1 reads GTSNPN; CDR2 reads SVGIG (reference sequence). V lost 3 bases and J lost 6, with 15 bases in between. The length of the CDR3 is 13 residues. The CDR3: CAWSPLHGGEQYF. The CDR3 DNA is TGTGCCTGGAGCCCTCTACACGGAGGCGAGCAGTACTTC.

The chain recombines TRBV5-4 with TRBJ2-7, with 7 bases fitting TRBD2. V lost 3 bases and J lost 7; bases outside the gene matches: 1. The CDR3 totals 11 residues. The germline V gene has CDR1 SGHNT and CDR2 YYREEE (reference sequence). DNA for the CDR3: TGTGCCAGCAGCTGGGGGGGAGAGCAGTACTTC. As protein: CASSWGGEQYF.

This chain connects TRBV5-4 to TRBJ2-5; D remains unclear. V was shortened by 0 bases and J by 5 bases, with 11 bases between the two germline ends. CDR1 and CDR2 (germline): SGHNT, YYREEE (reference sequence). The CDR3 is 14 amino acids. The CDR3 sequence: CASSLGPHPETQYF. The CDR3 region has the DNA TGTGCCAGCAGCTTGGGGCCCCACCCGGAGACCCAGTACTTC.

The CDR3 DNA sequence: TGTGCCAGTAGTAGCGGGGCATCGAACACTGAAGCTTTCTTT. It yields the protein CASSSGASNTEAFF. The chain uses TRBV19 and TRBJ1-1, with D possibly TRBD1 on 5 matching bases. CDR3 length equals 14 residues. The germline V gene encodes CDR1 LNHDA and CDR2 SQIVND (reference sequence). Trimming removed 4 bases from V and 1 base from J, with 10 bases in between.

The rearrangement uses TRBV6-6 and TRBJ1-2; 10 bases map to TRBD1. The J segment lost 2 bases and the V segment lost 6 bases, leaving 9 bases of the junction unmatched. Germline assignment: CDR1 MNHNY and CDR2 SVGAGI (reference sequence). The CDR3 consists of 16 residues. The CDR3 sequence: CASSLGTGALNYGYTF. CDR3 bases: TGTGCCAGCAGCCTGGGGACAGGGGCGCTAAACTATGGCTACACCTTC.

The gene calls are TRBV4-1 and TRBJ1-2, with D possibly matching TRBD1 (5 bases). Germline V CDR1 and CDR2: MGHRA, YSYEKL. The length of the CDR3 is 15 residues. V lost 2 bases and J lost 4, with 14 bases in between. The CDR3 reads CASSQMAGIIYGYTF. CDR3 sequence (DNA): TGCGCCAGCAGCCAAATGGCAGGGATTATCTATGGCTACACCTTC.

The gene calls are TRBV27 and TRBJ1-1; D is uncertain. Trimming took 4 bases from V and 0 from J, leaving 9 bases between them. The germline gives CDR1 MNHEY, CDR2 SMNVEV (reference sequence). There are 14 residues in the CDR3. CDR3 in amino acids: CASSSGLLNTEAFF. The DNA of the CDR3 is TGTGCCAGCAGTTCCGGACTCCTGAACACTGAAGCTTTCTTT.

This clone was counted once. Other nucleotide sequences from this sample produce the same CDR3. CDR3 in amino acids: CASSSGLAAYEQYF. DNA for the CDR3: TGTGCCAGCAGCTCAGGACTAGCGGCCTACGAGCAGTACTTC. The chain combines TRBV5-6 with TRBJ2-7; 10 bases map to TRBD2. V gave up 3 bases and J gave up 2 bases; unmatched junction bases: 2. The CDR3 extends over 14 amino acids. In germline, CDR1 is SGHDT, CDR2 YYEEEE.

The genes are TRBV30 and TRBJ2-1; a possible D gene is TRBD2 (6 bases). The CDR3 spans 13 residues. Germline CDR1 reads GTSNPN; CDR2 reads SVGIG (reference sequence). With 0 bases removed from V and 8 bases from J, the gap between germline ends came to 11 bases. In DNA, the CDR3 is TGTGCCTGGAGTGTATTCGGGGGAGATGAGCAGTTCTTC. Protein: CAWSVFGGDEQFF.

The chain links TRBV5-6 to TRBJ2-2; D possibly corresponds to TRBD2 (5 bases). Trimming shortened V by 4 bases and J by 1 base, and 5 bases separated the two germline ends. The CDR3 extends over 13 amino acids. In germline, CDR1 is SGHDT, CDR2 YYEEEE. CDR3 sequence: CASSGRNTGELFF. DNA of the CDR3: TGTGCCAGCAGCGGGAGGAACACCGGGGAGCTGTTTTTT.